Below, 18 T cell receptor beta chains from the same sample are listed, as sequenced in a study of cytomegalovirus exposure and HLA in healthy donors. Using immunoSEQ multiplex PCR, the repertoire was profiled, and TCRdb retains in-frame clones only, with some absent. This table holds about 150,000 clones, about 87% found once. The specimen was PBMCs. The receptors stem from a woman in her 30s in good health and CMV-seropositive.

The chain combines TRBV5-4 with TRBJ1-5; possible D gene TRBD1, 5 bases. The CDR3 is 14 residues long. Germline loops: CDR1 SGHNT, CDR2 YYREEE (reference sequence). Trimming removed 4 bases from V and 2 bases from J, with 10 bases in between. The CDR3 is CASSAGGGNQPQHF. CDR3 nucleotide sequence: TGTGCCAGCAGCGCCGGGGGAGGCAATCAGCCCCAGCATTTT.

The chain has TRBV13 and TRBJ2-7, with TRBD1 matching 10 bases. The germline CDR1 and CDR2 sequences are PRHDT and FYEKMQ (reference sequence). CDR3 length: 15 residues. V shed 3 bases and J 2 bases; nucleotides not matched to a gene: 4. In DNA form, the CDR3 reads TGTGCCAGCAGCTTGACGGGACAGGGGACCTACGAGCAGTACTTC. Its protein is CASSLTGQGTYEQYF.

This sequence joins TRBV2 and TRBJ2-2; 12 positions match TRBD2. Germline CDR1 and CDR2: SNHLY and FYNNEI. The CDR3 spans 15 residues. The V segment lost 7 bases and the J segment 6 bases; nucleotides outside the gene matches: 6. DNA for the CDR3: TGTGCCAGCACCCCGACTAGCGGGAGTCCCGGGGAGCTGTTTTTT. This encodes CASTPTSGSPGELFF.

This sequence joins TRBV18 and TRBJ1-1; a possible D gene is TRBD1 (6 bases). V shed 6 bases and J shed 5 bases, with 16 bases lying between them. Germline CDR1 and CDR2: KGHSH and LQKENI. The CDR3 length is 14 residues. The CDR3 nucleotides are TGTGCCAGCTCCCCGGACAGTTTCAAAACTGAAGCTTTCTTT. Its protein is CASSPDSFKTEAFF.

J is TRBJ2-3 and V is TRBV6-6; TRBD2 aligns across 8 bases. Germline V gives CDR1 MNHNY, CDR2 SVGAGI (reference sequence). The CDR3 is made up of 12 amino acids. The ends lost 5 bases at V and 5 bases at J; junction bases unmatched: 0. The CDR3 coding sequence is TGTGCCAGCAGTCTAGCGGGAGATACGCAGTATTTT. Residues: CASSLAGDTQYF.

The chain employs TRBV28 and TRBJ2-5, with no clear D. From germline, CDR1 is MDHEN and CDR2 SYDVKM. Trimming took 1 base from V and 5 from J, leaving 5 bases between them. The CDR3 is made up of 12 amino acids. CDR3 sequence (DNA): TGTGCCAGCAGTTTATCTAAGGAGACCCAGTACTTC. Translated, it gives CASSLSKETQYF.

The chain carries TRBV6-1 and TRBJ1-5; 9 bases are shared with TRBD1. Germline-derived CDR1 and CDR2 are MNHNS and SASEGT. V shed 2 bases, J shed 2 bases, and the junction held 4 bases outside the gene matches. The CDR3 runs 16 residues. For the CDR3, the DNA is TGTGCCAGCAGTGAACGTAGGACAGGGGGCAATCAGCCCCAGCATTTT. It specifies CASSERRTGGNQPQHF.

The rearrangement links TRBV6-5 to TRBJ1-3; the match to TRBD1 covers 7 bases. The length of the CDR3 is 14 residues. Germline trimming cut 10 bases from V and 0 bases from J; bases unmatched to any gene: 6. Germline CDR1 is MNHEY and CDR2 is SVGAGI. In DNA, the CDR3 is TGTGCCACCAGGGGGGGATACTCTGGAAACACCATATATTTT. Translating it yields CATRGGYSGNTIYF.

This chain joins TRBV5-1 and TRBJ2-7; 10 positions match TRBD2. The germline V gene encodes CDR1 SGHRS and CDR2 YFSETQ. This CDR3 is 17 amino acids long. The trim removed 3 bases at V and 1 base at J, leaving 10 bases unmatched. CDR3 sequence reads: CASSSGRASGGSYEQYF. CDR3 bases: TGCGCCAGCAGCTCGGGCCGGGCTAGCGGGGGATCCTACGAGCAGTACTTC.

The rearrangement links TRBV7-8 to TRBJ2-7; 9 nucleotides align to TRBD2. Germline CDR1 reads SGHVS; CDR2 reads FQNEAQ. The ends lost 5 bases at V and 2 bases at J; junction bases unmatched: 16. This CDR3 contains 18 residues. CDR3 sequence (DNA): TGTGCCAGCAGCCGCGAACGGGCGGGGGGGCCGAAGGCCTACGAGCAGTACTTC. Its translation is CASSRERAGGPKAYEQYF.

V gene TRBV2 combines with J gene TRBJ2-5; D may be TRBD1 (6 bases). Germline values: CDR1 SNHLY, CDR2 FYNNEI. V lost 8 bases, J lost 0 bases, and 13 bases lay in between. The CDR3 contains 14 residues. CDR3 nucleotide sequence: TGTGCCAGCGTATTCAGGGACAACCAAGAGACCCAGTACTTC. Amino acid sequence: CASVFRDNQETQYF.

The rearrangement joins TRBV11-2 to TRBJ2-1; no reliable D call. Germline lookup yields CDR1 SGHAT and CDR2 FQNNGV. Trimming shortened V by 3 bases and J by 5 bases, and 11 bases separated the two germline ends. CDR3 length: 14 residues. CDR3 coding DNA: TGTGCCAGCAGCTTCTACCGACTGGACAATGAGCAGTTCTTC. It is translated as CASSFYRLDNEQFF.

The V and J genes are TRBV5-1 and TRBJ2-1; 9 positions match TRBD1. Per the germline V gene, CDR1 is SGHRS and CDR2 is YFSETQ. Unmatched junction bases numbered 4, after V lost 0 bases and J lost 3 bases. This CDR3 comprises 16 residues. For the CDR3, the DNA is TGCGCCAGCAGCTTGGCCCCGGGACAGGGCTACAATGAGCAGTTCTTC. Translation gives CASSLAPGQGYNEQFF. Variable domain in full (rest from reference TRBV5-1 and TRBJ2-1): KAGVTQTPRYLIKTRGQQVTLSCSPISGHRSVSWYQQTPGQGLQFLFEYFSETQRNKGNFPGRFSGRQFSNSRSEMNVSTLELGDSALYLCASSLAPGQGYNEQFFGPGTRLTVL.

The V gene is TRBV5-1, the J gene TRBJ2-1; 7 nucleotides line up with TRBD1. Trimming at V came to 2 bases and at J to 2 bases, leaving 19 bases not matched to a gene. This CDR3 has 20 residues. CDR1 is SGHRS, CDR2 YFSETQ, per germline. Here the CDR3 DNA reads TGCGCCAGCAGCTTTACCGGGACAGAGACCACTACGAGCGCCTACAATGAGCAGTTCTTC. Amino acid sequence: CASSFTGTETTTSAYNEQFF.

The CDR3 region is CASSEGTPFYYEQYF. The CDR3 coding sequence is TGTGCCAGCAGTGAAGGGACTCCATTTTACTACGAGCAGTACTTC. The rearrangement links TRBV6-1 to TRBJ2-7, with D possibly being TRBD2 (5 bases). Germline CDR1 reads MNHNS; CDR2 reads SASEGT. With 1 base removed from V and 3 bases from J, the gap between germline ends came to 13 bases. CDR3 length equals 15 residues.

The chain combines TRBV5-6 with TRBJ1-2; D is unresolved. CDR1 and CDR2 (germline): SGHDT, YYEEEE. The CDR3 is made up of 12 amino acids. V was clipped by 4 bases and J by 4 bases, with 8 bases between them. Written as DNA, the CDR3 is TGTGCCAGCAGCCTACGTTCCTATGGCTACACCTTC. Protein product: CASSLRSYGYTF.

The rearrangement uses TRBV6-5 and TRBJ2-5; TRBD1 aligns across 7 bases. Germline V gene sequence: CDR1 MNHEY, CDR2 SVGAGI. Unmatched junction bases numbered 9, after V lost 0 bases and J lost 5 bases. This CDR3 is built from 16 residues. In DNA form, the CDR3 reads TGTGCCAGCAGTTACTCGACCCCACCCAGGGGGGAGACCCAGTACTTC. Translation gives CASSYSTPPRGETQYF.

This chain connects TRBV5-1 to TRBJ2-2, with D possibly being TRBD2 (6 bases). The ends were cut back, 6 bases at V and 5 bases at J, with 20 bases in the middle. Germline CDR1 is SGHRS and CDR2 is YFSETQ. CDR3 length equals 16 residues. The DNA of the CDR3 is TGCGCCAGCACCCCTCCGGGACTGGCTTCGACCGGGGAGCTGTTTTTT. This sequence encodes CASTPPGLASTGELFF.